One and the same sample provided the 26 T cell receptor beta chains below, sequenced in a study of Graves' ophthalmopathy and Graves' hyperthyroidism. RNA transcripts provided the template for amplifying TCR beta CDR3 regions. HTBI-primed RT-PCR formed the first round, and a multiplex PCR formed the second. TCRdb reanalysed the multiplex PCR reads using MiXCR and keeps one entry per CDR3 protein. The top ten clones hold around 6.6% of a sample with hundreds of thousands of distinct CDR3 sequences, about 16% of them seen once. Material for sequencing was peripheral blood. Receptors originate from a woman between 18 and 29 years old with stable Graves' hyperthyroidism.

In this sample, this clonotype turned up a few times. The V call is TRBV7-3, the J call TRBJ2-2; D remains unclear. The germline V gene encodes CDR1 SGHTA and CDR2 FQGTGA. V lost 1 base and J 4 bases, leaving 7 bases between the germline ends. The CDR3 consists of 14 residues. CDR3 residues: CASSLIAPTGELFF. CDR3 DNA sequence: TGTGCCAGCAGCTTAATAGCCCCCACCGGGGAGCTGTTTTTT.

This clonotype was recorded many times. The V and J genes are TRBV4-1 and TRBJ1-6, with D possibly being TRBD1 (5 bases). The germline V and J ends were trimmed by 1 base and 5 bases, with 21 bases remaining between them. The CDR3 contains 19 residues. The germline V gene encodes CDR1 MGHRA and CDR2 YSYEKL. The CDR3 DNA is TGCGCCAGCAGCCAAGGTTTTATAGGGGTTTCATCGAATAATTCACCCCTCCACTTT. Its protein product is CASSQGFIGVSSNNSPLHF.

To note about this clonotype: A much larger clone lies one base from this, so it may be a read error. The CDR3 loop reads CSVVRVAKAFF. The CDR3, as DNA: TGCAGCGTGGTGAGAGTCGCTAAAGCTTTCTTT. The rearrangement links TRBV29-1 to TRBJ1-1; D unresolved. Per germline, CDR1 SQVTM and CDR2 ANQGSEA. The germline V and J ends were trimmed by 6 bases and 9 bases, with 14 bases remaining between them. The CDR3 consists of 11 residues.

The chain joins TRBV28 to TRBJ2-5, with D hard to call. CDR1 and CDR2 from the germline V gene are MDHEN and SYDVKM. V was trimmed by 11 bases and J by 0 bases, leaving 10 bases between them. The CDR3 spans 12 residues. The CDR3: CAAGPNQETQYF. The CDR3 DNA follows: TGTGCCGCAGGACCCAACCAAGAGACCCAGTACTTC.

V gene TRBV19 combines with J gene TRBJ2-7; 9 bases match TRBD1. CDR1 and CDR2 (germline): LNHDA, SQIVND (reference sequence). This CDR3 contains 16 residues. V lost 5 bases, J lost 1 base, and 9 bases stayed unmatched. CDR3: CASSPWDREISYEQYF. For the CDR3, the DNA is TGTGCCAGTAGTCCATGGGACAGGGAGATTTCCTACGAGCAGTACTTC.

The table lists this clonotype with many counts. CDR3 protein: CASSYEVAGPYEQYF. The CDR3 DNA follows: TGTGCCAGCAGTTACGAGGTAGCGGGGCCTTACGAGCAGTACTTC. The chain uses TRBV6-5 and TRBJ2-7; 8 bases are a match to TRBD2. The CDR3 has 15 amino acids. Germline V CDR1 and CDR2: MNHEY, SVGAGI. V lost 2 bases and J lost 4; bases outside the gene matches: 7.

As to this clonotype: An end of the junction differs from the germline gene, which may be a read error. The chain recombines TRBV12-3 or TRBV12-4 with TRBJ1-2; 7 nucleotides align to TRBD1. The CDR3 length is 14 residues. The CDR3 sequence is CASRQPGQSYGYTF. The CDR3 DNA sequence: TGTGCCAGCAGACAACCGGGACAGTCCTATGGGTACACCTTC.

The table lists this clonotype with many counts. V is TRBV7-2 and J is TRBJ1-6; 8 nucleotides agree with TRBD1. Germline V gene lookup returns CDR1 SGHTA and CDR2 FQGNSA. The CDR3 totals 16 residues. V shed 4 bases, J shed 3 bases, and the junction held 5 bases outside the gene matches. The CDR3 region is CASSSGQDFYNSPLHF. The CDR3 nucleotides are TGTGCCAGCAGCTCGGGACAGGACTTCTATAATTCACCCCTCCACTTT.

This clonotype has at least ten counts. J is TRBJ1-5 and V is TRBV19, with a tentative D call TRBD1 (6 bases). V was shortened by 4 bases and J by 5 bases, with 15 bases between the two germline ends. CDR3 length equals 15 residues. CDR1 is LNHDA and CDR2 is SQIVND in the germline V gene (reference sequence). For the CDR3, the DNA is TGTGCCAGTAGTAATTTCAGGGGTTGGGATCAGCCCCAGCATTTT. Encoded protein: CASSNFRGWDQPQHF.

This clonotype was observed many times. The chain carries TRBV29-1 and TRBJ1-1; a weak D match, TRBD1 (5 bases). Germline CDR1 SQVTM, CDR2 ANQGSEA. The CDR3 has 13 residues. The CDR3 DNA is TGCATCCTAGGTGAGGGGCCGAACACTGAAGCTTTCTTT. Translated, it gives CILGEGPNTEAFF.

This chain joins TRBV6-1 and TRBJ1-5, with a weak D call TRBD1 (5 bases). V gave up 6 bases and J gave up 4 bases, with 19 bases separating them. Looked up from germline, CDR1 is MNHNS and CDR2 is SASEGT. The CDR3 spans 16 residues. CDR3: CASSSGDGRGNQPQHF. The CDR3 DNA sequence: TGTGCCAGCAGCTCCGGTGATGGGCGGGGGAATCAGCCCCAGCATTTT.

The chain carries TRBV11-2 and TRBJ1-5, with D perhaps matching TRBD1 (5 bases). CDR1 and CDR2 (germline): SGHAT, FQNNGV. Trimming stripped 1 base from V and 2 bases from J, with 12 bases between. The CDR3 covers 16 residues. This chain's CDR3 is CASSLVGGFRNQPQHF. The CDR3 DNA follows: TGTGCCAGCAGCTTAGTTGGGGGTTTCCGCAATCAGCCCCAGCATTTT.

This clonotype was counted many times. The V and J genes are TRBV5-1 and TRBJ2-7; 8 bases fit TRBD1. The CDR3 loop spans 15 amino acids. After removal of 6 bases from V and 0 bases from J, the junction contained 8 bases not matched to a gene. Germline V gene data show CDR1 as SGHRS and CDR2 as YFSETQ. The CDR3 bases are TGCGCCAGCAATCGGGGGACAGGAGCCTCCTACGAGCAGTACTTC. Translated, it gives CASNRGTGASYEQYF.

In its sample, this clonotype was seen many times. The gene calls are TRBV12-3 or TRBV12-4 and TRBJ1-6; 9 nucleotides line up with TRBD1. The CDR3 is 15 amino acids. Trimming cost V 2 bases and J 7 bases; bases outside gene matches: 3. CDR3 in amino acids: CASSLPGTGNSPLHF. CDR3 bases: TGTGCCAGCAGTTTACCCGGGACAGGGAATTCACCCCTCCACTTT.

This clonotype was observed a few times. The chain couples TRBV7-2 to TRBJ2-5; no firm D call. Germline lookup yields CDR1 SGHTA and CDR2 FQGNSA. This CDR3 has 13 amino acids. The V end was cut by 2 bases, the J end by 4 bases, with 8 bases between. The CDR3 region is CASSLLVRETQYF. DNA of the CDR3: TGTGCCAGCAGCTTATTGGTGAGAGAGACCCAGTACTTC.

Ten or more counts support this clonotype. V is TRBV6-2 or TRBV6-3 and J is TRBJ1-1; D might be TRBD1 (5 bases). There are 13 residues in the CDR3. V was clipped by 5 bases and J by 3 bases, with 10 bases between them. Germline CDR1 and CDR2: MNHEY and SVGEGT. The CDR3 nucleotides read TGTGCCAGCAGTCGGGTAGGGGACACTGAAGCTTTCTTT. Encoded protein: CASSRVGDTEAFF.

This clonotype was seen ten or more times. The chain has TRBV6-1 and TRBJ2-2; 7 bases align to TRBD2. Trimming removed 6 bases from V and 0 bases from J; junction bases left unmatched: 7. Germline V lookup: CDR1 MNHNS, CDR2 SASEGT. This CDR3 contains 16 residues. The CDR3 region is CASSAWRGSNTGELFF. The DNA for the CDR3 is TGTGCCAGCAGCGCCTGGCGGGGGTCGAACACCGGGGAGCTGTTTTTT.

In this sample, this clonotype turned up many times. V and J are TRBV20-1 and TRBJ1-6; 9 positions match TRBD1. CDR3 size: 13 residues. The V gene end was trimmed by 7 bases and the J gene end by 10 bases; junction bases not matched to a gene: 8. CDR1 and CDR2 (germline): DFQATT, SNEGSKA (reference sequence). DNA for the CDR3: TGCAGTGGCAACCGGGACAGGGACTCACCCCTCCACTTT. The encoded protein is CSGNRDRDSPLHF.

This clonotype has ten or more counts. CDR3 DNA sequence: TGTGCCAGCAGTTACTCGGGGAGGGACACTGAAGCTTTCTTT. Amino acid sequence: CASSYSGRDTEAFF. This sequence joins TRBV6-5 and TRBJ1-1; D is ambiguous. The V gene's germline CDR1 is MNHEY and CDR2 SVGAGI. The CDR3 spans 14 residues. Trimming took off 0 bases at V and 3 bases at J, with 8 bases between the two ends.

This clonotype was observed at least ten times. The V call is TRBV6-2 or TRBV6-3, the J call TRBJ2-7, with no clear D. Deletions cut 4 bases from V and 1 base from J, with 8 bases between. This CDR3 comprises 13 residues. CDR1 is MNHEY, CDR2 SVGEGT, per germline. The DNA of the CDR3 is TGTGCCAGCAGTTTTGGGGATTCCTACGAGCAGTACTTC. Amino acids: CASSFGDSYEQYF.

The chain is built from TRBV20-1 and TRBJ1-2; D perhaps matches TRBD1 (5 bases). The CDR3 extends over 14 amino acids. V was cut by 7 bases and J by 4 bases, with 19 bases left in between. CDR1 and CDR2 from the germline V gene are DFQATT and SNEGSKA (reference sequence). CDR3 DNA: TGCAGTGTGGGGGACGGAACCCTATCCTATGGCTACACCTTC. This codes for CSVGDGTLSYGYTF.

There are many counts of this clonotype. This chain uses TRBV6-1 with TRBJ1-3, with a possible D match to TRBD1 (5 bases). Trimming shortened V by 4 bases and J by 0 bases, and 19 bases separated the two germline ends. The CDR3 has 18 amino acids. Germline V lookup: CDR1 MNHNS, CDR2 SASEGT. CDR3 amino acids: CASSAPQGRWYSGNTIYF. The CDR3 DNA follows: TGTGCCAGCAGTGCCCCCCAGGGAAGGTGGTACTCTGGAAACACCATATATTTT.

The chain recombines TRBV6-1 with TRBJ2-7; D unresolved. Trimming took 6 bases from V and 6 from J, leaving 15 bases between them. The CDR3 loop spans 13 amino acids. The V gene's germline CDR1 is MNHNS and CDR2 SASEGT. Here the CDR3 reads CASRPRRLGEQYF. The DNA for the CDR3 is TGTGCCAGCAGGCCGAGGCGTTTGGGCGAGCAGTACTTC.

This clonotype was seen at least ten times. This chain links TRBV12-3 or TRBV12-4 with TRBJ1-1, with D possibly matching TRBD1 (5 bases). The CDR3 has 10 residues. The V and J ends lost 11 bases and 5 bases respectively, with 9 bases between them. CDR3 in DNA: TGTGCCTTGGGGGGTACTGAAGCTTTCTTT. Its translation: CALGGTEAFF.

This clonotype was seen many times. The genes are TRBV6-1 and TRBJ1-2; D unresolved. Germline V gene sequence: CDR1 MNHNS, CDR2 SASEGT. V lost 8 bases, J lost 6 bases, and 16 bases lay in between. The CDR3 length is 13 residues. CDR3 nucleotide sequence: TGTGCCAGCCGTATGAACCGGAAGGATGGCTACACCTTC. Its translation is CASRMNRKDGYTF.

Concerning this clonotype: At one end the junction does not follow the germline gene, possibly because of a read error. CDR3 in amino acids: CASSLDDLGLYADAFF. CDR3 DNA sequence: TGTGCCAGCAGCTTAGATGATTTGGGTTTGTACGCTGATGCTTTCTTT. This chain connects TRBV12-3 or TRBV12-4 to TRBJ1-1; D ambiguous. The CDR3 totals 16 residues.